The 18 T cell receptor beta chains presented below share a single source sample, sequenced in a study of CD4 T cells in relation to SARS-CoV-2 and coronaviruses. TCRdb keeps only in-frame clones here, not all; method: immunoSEQ multiplex PCR. The sample lists under 20,000 clones; approximately 80% were seen once. Before the COVID-19 pandemic, during about 2010-2018, CD4+ T cells were taken from unexposed donors. Isolation of CD4+ T cells took place after about 9 days in culture. The antigens of these receptors remain unknown. The sequenced sample was CD4+ T cells from PBMCs, cultured in vitro. The receptors originated from a human donor in good health.

The genes are TRBV19 and TRBJ2-7; possibly TRBD1 or TRBD2 for D (5 bases each). Germline values: CDR1 LNHDA, CDR2 SQIVND (reference sequence). This CDR3 is built from 13 residues. V lost 3 bases and J lost 5, with 11 bases in between. The CDR3 nucleotides read TGTGCCAGTAGTATTTGGGGGTTCGACGAGCAGTACTTC. Translated, it gives CASSIWGFDEQYF.

The chain has TRBV6-5 and TRBJ2-7, with 12 bases matching TRBD1. Looked up from germline, CDR1 is MNHEY and CDR2 is SVGAGI. CDR3 length: 14 residues. Trimming took 8 bases from V and 6 from J; bases not matched to a gene: 8. In DNA, the CDR3 is TGTGCCAGCTCCCTTTGGGACAGGGGGCTCGAGCAGTACTTC. Amino acids: CASSLWDRGLEQYF.

This chain links TRBV5-1 with TRBJ1-1, with 8 positions matching TRBD1. Germline V gene lookup returns CDR1 SGHRS and CDR2 YFSETQ. The CDR3 runs to 16 residues. V lost 4 bases to trimming and J lost 1 base; unmatched junction nucleotides: 9. In nucleotides, the CDR3 is TGCGCCAGCAGCCGGCAGGGGGCCGGGTCGAACACTGAAGCTTTCTTT. Translating gives CASSRQGAGSNTEAFF.

The V gene is TRBV28, the J gene TRBJ1-5; 10 nucleotides line up with TRBD1. Germline V gene lookup returns CDR1 MDHEN and CDR2 SYDVKM. The CDR3 totals 14 residues. V was pared by 5 bases and J by 6 bases, with 4 bases of the junction left unmatched. The DNA for the CDR3 is TGTGCCAGCAGTACCGGACAGGGGGGTCAGCCCCAGCATTTT. Translation: CASSTGQGGQPQHF.

The V and J genes are TRBV18 and TRBJ1-1, with D perhaps TRBD1 (6 bases). Germline loops: CDR1 KGHSH, CDR2 LQKENI. The length of the CDR3 is 15 residues. Trimming shortened V by 1 base and J by 4 bases, and 13 bases separated the two germline ends. Written as DNA, the CDR3 is TGTGCCAGCTCACCACAATCCAGGGGAAGCACTGAAGCTTTCTTT. Its protein is CASSPQSRGSTEAFF.

The sample holds a few counts of this clone. This rearrangement joins TRBV25-1 to TRBJ2-2; 8 nucleotides line up with TRBD1. The germline CDR1 and CDR2 sequences are MGHDK and SYGVNS. CDR3 length: 15 residues. V lost 4 bases, J lost 5 bases, and 6 bases stayed unmatched. This CDR3 is CASSGAGTGTGELFF. For the CDR3, the DNA is TGTGCCAGCAGTGGGGCCGGGACAGGAACCGGGGAGCTGTTTTTT.

The V gene is TRBV10-3, the J gene TRBJ1-2; TRBD1 is a possible D gene (5 bases). Germline V gives CDR1 ENHRY, CDR2 SYGVKD. The CDR3 length is 13 residues. V lost 8 bases to trimming and J lost 2 bases, with 12 bases between them. DNA of the CDR3: TGTGCCATCGGGCAACAGGAAAACTATGGCTACACCTTC. Protein sequence: CAIGQQENYGYTF.

V usage is TRBV3-1 (or the pseudogene TRBV3-2) and J usage is TRBJ2-7; 13 bases line up with TRBD2. Germline CDR1 is LGHDT and CDR2 is YNNKEL (reference sequence). The CDR3 has 17 amino acids. Trimming at V came to 4 bases and at J to 5 bases, leaving 11 bases not matched to a gene. CDR3 sequence (DNA): TGTGCCAGCAGCCCGTATTTGGGACTAGCGGGACGGAACGAGCAGTACTTC. Residues: CASSPYLGLAGRNEQYF.

This clone has more than one count but fewer than ten. This chain joins TRBV19 and TRBJ1-2, with D hard to call. Looked up from germline, CDR1 is LNHDA and CDR2 is SQIVND (reference sequence). Trimming pared 5 bases from V and 7 bases from J, leaving 20 bases between. The CDR3 contains 15 residues. The CDR3 loop is CASSPEPADLSGYTF. The DNA for the CDR3 is TGTGCCAGTAGTCCCGAACCCGCGGACCTCTCTGGCTACACCTTC.

The V gene is TRBV6-5, the J gene TRBJ2-7; unclear D gene. V was trimmed by 7 bases and J by 3 bases, leaving 10 bases between them. Germline-derived CDR1 and CDR2 are MNHEY and SVGAGI. The CDR3 sequence is 12 residues long. CDR3 nucleotides: TGTGCCAGCATTTCTCTTTTCTACGAGCAGTACTTC. This translates into CASISLFYEQYF.

The chain is built from TRBV2 and TRBJ2-2, with no clear D. CDR1 is SNHLY, CDR2 FYNNEI, per germline. There are 14 residues in the CDR3. V lost 7 bases, J lost 4 bases, and 13 bases lay in between. In nucleotides, the CDR3 is TGTGCCAGCAACCCTAAGCAGGCCACCGGGGAGCTGTTTTTT. Amino acid sequence: CASNPKQATGELFF.

The chain combines TRBV6-4 with TRBJ1-6; unclear D gene. V lost 8 bases, J lost 13 bases, and 33 bases lay in between. Germline V gives CDR1 MRHNA, CDR2 SNTAGT. The CDR3 extends over 18 amino acids. CDR3 sequence (DNA): TGTGCCAGCTTAAAGGTAAAGGGAGGCGTAGTAGTAATTTTCCCCCTCCACTTT. It encodes CASLKVKGGVVVIFPLHF.

The chain recombines TRBV7-3 with TRBJ2-5, with TRBD2 matching 11 bases. The junction had 11 bases not matched to a gene; V was cut back by 1 base and J by 7 bases. The germline gives CDR1 SGHTA, CDR2 FQGTGA. The CDR3 contains 17 residues. CDR3 DNA sequence: TGTGCCAGCAGCTTAAATGGGACTAGCGGCACCTTCGGGACCCAGTACTTC. Encoded protein: CASSLNGTSGTFGTQYF.

CDR3 region: CASSFPTGTNTEAFF. CDR3 coding DNA: TGTGCCAGCAGCTTCCCGACAGGGACAAACACTGAAGCTTTCTTT. The gene calls are TRBV5-4 and TRBJ1-1; 7 nucleotides line up with TRBD1. V gave up 2 bases and J gave up 2 bases; unmatched junction bases: 6. Germline-derived CDR1 and CDR2 are SGHNT and YYREEE (reference sequence). This CDR3 region has 15 residues.

The rearrangement uses TRBV5-6 and TRBJ2-5; no clear D. V dropped 1 base and J dropped 2 bases, with 3 bases sitting between them. Germline loops: CDR1 SGHDT, CDR2 YYEEEE. The CDR3 is 12 amino acids. The CDR3 region is CASSLIQETQYF. Written as DNA, the CDR3 is TGTGCCAGCAGCTTGATACAAGAGACCCAGTACTTC.

To note about this clone: Other nucleotide sequences in the sample specify the same CDR3. The genes are TRBV7-9 and TRBJ1-1; TRBD1 aligns across 7 bases. CDR3 size: 14 residues. Germline CDR1 is SEHNR and CDR2 is FQNEAQ (reference sequence). The V segment lost 5 bases and the J segment 1 base; nucleotides outside the gene matches: 4. Here the CDR3 DNA reads TGTGCCAGCAGCGGCGGGACAGAGAACACTGAAGCTTTCTTT. Protein product: CASSGGTENTEAFF.

The chain joins TRBV2 to TRBJ2-1; D is unresolved. Germline CDR1 reads SNHLY; CDR2 reads FYNNEI. The CDR3 spans 12 residues. The ends were cut back, 1 base at V and 9 bases at J, with 7 bases in the middle. CDR3 loop: CASSEGLLEQFF. The DNA for the CDR3 is TGTGCCAGCAGTGAAGGGCTCCTTGAGCAGTTCTTC.

This chain connects TRBV19 to TRBJ2-1; TRBD1 matches at 9 bases. CDR3 length equals 12 residues. V trimming: 4 bases; J trimming: 12 bases; junction bases outside the gene matches: 4. Per the germline V gene, CDR1 is LNHDA and CDR2 is SQIVND (reference sequence). The CDR3 loop is CASSKTGGGQFF. The CDR3 DNA reads TGTGCCAGTAGTAAAACAGGGGGCGGGCAGTTCTTC. The full variable domain, in which reference TRBV19 and TRBJ2-1 provide the parts outside the CDR3, is DGGITQSPKYLFRKEGQNVTLSCEQNLNHDAMYWYRQDPGQGLRLIYYSQIVNDFQKGDIAEGYSVSREKKESFPLTVTSAQKNPTAFYLCASSKTGGGQFFGPGTRLTVL.